This T cell receptor beta chain was sequenced for a study of CD8 T cells in ankylosing spondylitis. Points from the study as a whole: Relatively rare in peripheral blood, disease-linked clones were also CD8+. Earlier literature documents some of the motif variants in reactive arthritis synovial fluid and blood. Ankylosing spondylitis blood appeared to carry a characteristic TCR beta motif of roughly eight highly homologous variants.

The CDR3 consists of 14 residues. V was cut by 0 bases and J by 1 base, with 6 bases left in between. Germline V gene lookup returns CDR1 MNHEY and CDR2 SVGEGT. This clonotype was found many times. What it binds is not known. Libraries of TCR beta came from quantitative 5'-RACE with molecular barcodes. One entry per CDR3 protein results from TCRdb running MiXCR on the 5' RACE reads. This table holds around 210,000 distinct CDR3 sequences, approximately 7.6% found once. The sequencing input was blood, either unsorted or a sorted T cell fraction (not recorded which). The sequence was obtained from a female donor with ankylosing spondylitis or in good health (not recorded which). The V call is TRBV6-2 or TRBV6-3, the J call TRBJ1-1; D remains ambiguous. The CDR3 sequence: CASSYSAANTEAFF. CDR3 nucleotide sequence: TGTGCCAGCAGTTACTCAGCTGCGAACACTGAAGCTTTCTTT.